The T cell receptor beta chain under discussion was sequenced for a study of blood T cell repertoires in COVID-19. Study information: The United States, Italy and Spain were the sources of the acute and convalescent COVID-19 samples. PBMCs, B-cell-depleted T cells, or T cells provided the cDNA or gDNA that made up the material.

V lost 6 bases to trimming and J lost 5 bases; unmatched junction nucleotides: 6. Germline V gene sequence: CDR1 SQVTM, CDR2 ANQGSEA. The CDR3 runs 12 residues. Original analysis: Reference gene primer amplification gave estimated nucleated cell counts. Sequencing was performed with immunoSEQ multiplex PCR; in TCRdb, only in-frame clones are kept and a portion is missing. V and J calls and clone size are given by that table; D and trimming were obtained from the DNA. Among about 33,000 clones listed, about 85% were seen once. The sample was peripheral blood. The gene calls are TRBV29-1 and TRBJ2-7, with 8 bases that match TRBD1. This receptor was obtained from a woman older than 75 with active or convalescent COVID-19. Here the CDR3 reads CSVEADRDEQYF. For the CDR3, the DNA is TGCAGCGTGGAGGCGGACAGGGACGAGCAGTACTTC.